This TCR beta chain comes out of a study of T cell repertoires in cytomegalovirus infection. In the case of this clonotype: Its antigen is unidentified.

TCRdb passed the reads through MiXCR, listing each CDR3 protein once. The repertoire includes around 770,000 distinct CDR3 sequences, 29% of them detected once, and about 12% sits in the top ten. The clonotype was recovered from a human donor in good health (CMV status not recorded). Some clones in this sample may be carry-over from other donors' samples. This material consisted of cultured CD8+ T cells from PBMCs, taken from culture after CMV antigen stimulation.

DNA of the CDR3: TGTGCCAGCAGCTTTAGAGGGCAGGGCAACTACAATGAGCAGTTCTTC. Translating gives CASSFRGQGNYNEQFF. V is TRBV7-9 and J is TRBJ2-1, with D perhaps assigned TRBD1 or TRBD2 (5 bases each). Germline CDR1 is SEHNR and CDR2 is FQNEAQ (reference sequence). CDR3 length: 16 amino acids. V shed 3 bases and J shed 3 bases, with 15 bases lying between them. Variable domain in full (rest from reference TRBV7-9 and TRBJ2-1): DTGVSQNPRHKITKRGQNVTFRCDPISEHNRLYWYRQTLGQGPEFLTYFQNEAQLEKSRLLSDRFSAERPKGSFSTLEIQRTEQGDSAMYLCASSFRGQGNYNEQFFGPGTRLTVL.